Listed here are 18 T cell receptor beta chains from one sample, sequenced in a study of cytomegalovirus exposure and HLA in healthy donors. PCR used 60 Vbeta primers and 13 Jbeta primers. Clones were read by immunoSEQ multiplex PCR, and TCRdb kept only the in-frame ones, dropping some. This table has some 130,000 clones, 80% appearing once. The sample comprised PBMCs. These receptors all stem from a man aged 25-45 years in good health and CMV-seronegative.

This clone was seen a few times. The rearrangement joins TRBV5-4 to TRBJ1-1; possibly TRBD1 for D (5 bases). Germline CDR1 reads SGHNT; CDR2 reads YYREEE (reference sequence). This CDR3 region has 14 residues. Trimming shortened V by 1 base and J by 3 bases, and 10 bases separated the two germline ends. CDR3 nucleotides: TGTGCCAGCAGCTTGAGAAGCAGGGACACTGAAGCTTTCTTT. The encoded protein is CASSLRSRDTEAFF. The full variable domain, its missing parts supplied by reference TRBV5-4 and TRBJ1-1, is ETGVTQSPTHLIKTRGQQVTLRCSSQSGHNTVSWYQQALGQGPQFIFQYYREEENGRGNFPPRFSGLQFPNYSSELNVNALELDDSALYLCASSLRSRDTEAFFGQGTRLTVV.

The rearrangement joins TRBV4-3 to TRBJ1-4; 9 bases map to TRBD1. Germline CDR1 reads LGHNA; CDR2 reads YSLEER. The V segment lost 2 bases and the J segment 9 bases; nucleotides outside the gene matches: 10. The length of the CDR3 is 16 residues. This chain's CDR3 is CASSQNHEGTGKKLFF. The CDR3 nucleotides are TGCGCCAGCAGCCAAAATCATGAGGGGACAGGGAAAAAACTGTTTTTT.

V gene TRBV7-2 combines with J gene TRBJ2-7; a possible D gene is TRBD2 (5 bases). CDR1 SGHTA and CDR2 FQGNSA come from the germline V gene. Trimming removed 1 base at V and 2 bases at J, with 9 bases between. The CDR3 has 14 residues. DNA of the CDR3: TGTGCCAGCAGCTTAGGAGGGAGTGCCTACGAGCAGTACTTC. The encoded protein is CASSLGGSAYEQYF.

V usage is TRBV4-2 and J usage is TRBJ2-5; TRBD1 is a possible D gene (6 bases). The V end lost 5 bases, the J end lost 4 bases, and 17 bases lay between the germline ends. The CDR3 contains 15 residues. Germline CDR1 LGHNA, CDR2 YNFKEQ. Here the CDR3 DNA reads TGTGCCAGCAGCGCGCTCCTGACAGGAGGAGAGACCCAGTACTTC. It yields the protein CASSALLTGGETQYF.

This rearrangement joins TRBV7-2 to TRBJ2-1, with D perhaps TRBD2 (5 bases). This CDR3 comprises 15 residues. The germline V gene encodes CDR1 SGHTA and CDR2 FQGNSA. Trimming took 11 bases from V and 6 from J, leaving 23 bases between them. CDR3 nucleotide sequence: TGTGCCTCCGAGGAGGAGGTCAATTCGGGCAATGAGCAGTTCTTC. It specifies CASEEEVNSGNEQFF.

The V and J genes are TRBV6-1 and TRBJ1-5; possibly TRBD1 for D (5 bases). Germline V CDR1 and CDR2: MNHNS, SASEGT. Trimming stripped 5 bases from V and 7 bases from J, with 15 bases between. This CDR3 comprises 14 residues. The CDR3 reads CASSFAPGVQPQHF. The CDR3 DNA follows: TGTGCCAGCAGTTTTGCACCGGGGGTACAGCCCCAGCATTTT.

The chain links TRBV7-9 to TRBJ1-6; the D gene is possibly TRBD1 (5 bases). CDR1 and CDR2 from the germline V gene are SEHNR and FQNEAQ (reference sequence). V was pared by 3 bases and J by 7 bases, with 13 bases between. This CDR3 contains 15 residues. CDR3 DNA sequence: TGTGCCAGCAGCTTGTATCAGGGTTGGAATTCACCCCTCCACTTT. Protein product: CASSLYQGWNSPLHF. The entire variable domain, with the rest obtained from reference TRBV7-9 and TRBJ1-6, is as follows: DTGVSQNPRHKITKRGQNVTFRCDPISEHNRLYWYRQTLGQGPEFLTYFQNEAQLEKSRLLSDRFSAERPKGSFSTLEIQRTEQGDSAMYLCASSLYQGWNSPLHFGNGTRLTVT.

This clone was seen once. The CDR3 region has the DNA TGTGCCAGCAGCTGGCTCCAAGGGGCTAGCGGGATCGAGGGCGATGAGCAGTTCTTC. Its translation: CASSWLQGASGIEGDEQFF. V usage is TRBV13 and J usage is TRBJ2-1; 9 bases are a match to TRBD2. The V segment lost 4 bases and the J segment 8 bases; nucleotides outside the gene matches: 21. The CDR3 contains 19 residues. Germline V gene lookup returns CDR1 PRHDT and CDR2 FYEKMQ (reference sequence). Full variable domain (remainder filled in from reference TRBV13 and TRBJ2-1): AAGVIQSPRHLIKEKRETATLKCYPIPRHDTVYWYQQGPGQDPQFLISFYEKMQSDKGSIPDRFSAQQFSDYHSELNMSSLELGDSALYFCASSWLQGASGIEGDEQFFGPGTRLTVL.

V gene TRBV30 combines with J gene TRBJ2-7, with a weak D call TRBD1 (5 bases). In germline, CDR1 is GTSNPN, CDR2 SVGIG (reference sequence). The CDR3 is made up of 13 amino acids. V lost 3 bases and J 6 bases, leaving 15 bases between the germline ends. In DNA, the CDR3 is TGTGCCTGGAGCCGGCAGGGTATCAGCGAGCAGTACTTC. It encodes CAWSRQGISEQYF.

DNA of the CDR3: TGTGCCAGCAGTTACTCGAACCCAGGGTACAATGAGCAGTTCTTC. It is translated as CASSYSNPGYNEQFF. The chain employs TRBV6-5 and TRBJ2-1; D may be TRBD1 (5 bases). The germline gives CDR1 MNHEY, CDR2 SVGAGI. V lost 0 bases and J lost 4, with 10 bases in between. The CDR3 contains 15 residues.

This rearrangement joins TRBV27 to TRBJ1-1; tentatively, D is TRBD1 (5 bases). This CDR3 is built from 16 residues. From germline, CDR1 is MNHEY and CDR2 SMNVEV (reference sequence). Trimming took 0 bases from V and 8 from J, leaving 19 bases between them. In DNA form, the CDR3 reads TGTGCCAGCAGTTTATCTGTTCTGGGGCCGGTTGGGGAAGCTTTCTTT. Its protein is CASSLSVLGPVGEAFF.

The sample holds one count of this clone. This chain uses TRBV27 with TRBJ1-4; D is ambiguous. The length of the CDR3 is 13 residues. Germline CDR1 MNHEY, CDR2 SMNVEV (reference sequence). The germline V and J ends were trimmed by 2 bases and 5 bases, with 6 bases remaining between them. The DNA for the CDR3 is TGTGCCAGCAGTTTAACCAGGAATGAAAAACTGTTTTTT. It is translated as CASSLTRNEKLFF.

V and J are TRBV6-5 and TRBJ2-7; no reliable D call. V lost 3 bases, J lost 4 bases, and 10 bases lay in between. Germline V gene lookup returns CDR1 MNHEY and CDR2 SVGAGI. The CDR3 consists of 13 residues. DNA for the CDR3: TGTGCCAGCAGTTATTCGCAAACATACGAGCAGTACTTC. It translates to CASSYSQTYEQYF.

About this clone: The sample contains more than one DNA sequence encoding this CDR3. The V gene is TRBV30, the J gene TRBJ2-3, with 9 bases that match TRBD2. This CDR3 spans 14 amino acids. J lost 6 bases, V lost 0 bases, and 4 bases had no gene match. The germline V gene encodes CDR1 GTSNPN and CDR2 SVGIG (reference sequence). The CDR3 sequence is CAWSVRAGGDTQYF. The CDR3 DNA is TGTGCCTGGAGTGTACGAGCGGGAGGCGATACGCAGTATTTT. Complete variable domain (other parts from reference TRBV30 and TRBJ2-3): SQTIHQWPATLVQPVGSPLSLECTVEGTSNPNLYWYRQAAGRGLQLLFYSVGIGQISSEVPQNLSASRPQDRQFILSSKKLLLSDSGFYLCAWSVRAGGDTQYFGPGTRLTVL.

This clone has only a few counts. The rearrangement joins TRBV6-1 to TRBJ2-3; TRBD2 agrees at 8 bases. The CDR3 is 12 residues long. The J segment lost 6 bases and the V segment lost 8 bases, leaving 4 bases of the junction unmatched. The germline gives CDR1 MNHNS, CDR2 SASEGT. The DNA for the CDR3 is TGTGCCAGCGGACCGGGAGGGGATACGCAGTATTTT. Its protein is CASGPGGDTQYF.

The chain carries TRBV6-6 and TRBJ2-1; 9 bases align to TRBD2. With 2 bases clipped from V and 12 bases from J, the junction kept 5 bases outside the gene matches. Germline CDR1 is MNHNY and CDR2 is SVGAGI (reference sequence). The CDR3 runs 13 residues. In nucleotides, the CDR3 is TGTGCCAGCAGTTACCTCCGACTAGCGGTGCAGTTCTTC. Residues: CASSYLRLAVQFF.

The chain joins TRBV9 to TRBJ2-6, with TRBD1 matching over 8 bases. V gave up 1 base and J gave up 2 bases; unmatched junction bases: 17. Germline CDR1 SGDLS, CDR2 YYNGEE. CDR3 length equals 21 residues. In nucleotides, the CDR3 is TGTGCCAGCAGCGTAAGGGCAGGGGGCGTTTCTCCGGCTCCTGGGGCCAACGTCCTGACTTTC. Translating gives CASSVRAGGVSPAPGANVLTF.

This chain joins TRBV28 and TRBJ1-5; D call uncertain. The CDR3 extends over 14 amino acids. V dropped 3 bases and J dropped 4 bases, with 10 bases sitting between them. CDR1 MDHEN and CDR2 SYDVKM come from the germline V gene. CDR3 protein: CASSLIGLNQPQHF. The CDR3, as DNA: TGTGCCAGCAGTTTGATCGGTCTGAATCAGCCCCAGCATTTT.